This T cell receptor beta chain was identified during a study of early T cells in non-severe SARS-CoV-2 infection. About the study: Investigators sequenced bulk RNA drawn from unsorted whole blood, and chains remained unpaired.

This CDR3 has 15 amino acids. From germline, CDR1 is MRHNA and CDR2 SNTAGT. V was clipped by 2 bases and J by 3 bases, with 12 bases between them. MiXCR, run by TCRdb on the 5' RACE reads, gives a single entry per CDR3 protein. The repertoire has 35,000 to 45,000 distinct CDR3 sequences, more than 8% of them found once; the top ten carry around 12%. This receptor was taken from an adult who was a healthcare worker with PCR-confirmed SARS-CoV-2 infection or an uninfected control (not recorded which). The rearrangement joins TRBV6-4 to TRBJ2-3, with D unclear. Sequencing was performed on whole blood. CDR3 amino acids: CASSDGGRETDTQYF. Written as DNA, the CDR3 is TGTGCCAGCAGTGACGGCGGCAGAGAGACAGATACGCAGTATTTT.